This T cell receptor beta chain was observed in a study of T cell changes during pregnancy in multiple sclerosis. The method was immunoSEQ multiplex PCR; TCRdb's version includes in-frame clones alone and lacks a portion of them. The data hold 65,000 to 85,000 clones, with more than 80% observed a single time. This clone was seen a few times. The material sequenced was CD4+ T cells from peripheral blood mononuclear cells, taken before pregnancy. This receptor was obtained from a female donor with multiple sclerosis, enrolled in a pregnancy study.

CDR3 bases: TGTGCCAGCAGTCCGGGACAGTCATATGGCTACACCTTC. Amino acid sequence: CASSPGQSYGYTF. V gene TRBV2 combines with J gene TRBJ1-2, with 7 bases fitting TRBD1. Trimming removed 5 bases from V and 5 bases from J; junction bases left unmatched: 5. CDR1 is SNHLY, CDR2 FYNNEI, per germline. The CDR3 loop spans 13 amino acids. The whole variable domain, filled in from reference TRBV2 and TRBJ1-2, reads EPEVTQTPSHQVTQMGQEVILRCVPISNHLYFYWYRQILGQKVEFLVSFYNNEISEKSEIFDDQFSVERPDGSNFTLKIRSTKLEDSAMYFCASSPGQSYGYTFGSGTRLTVV.